This is a list of T cell receptor beta chains from one sample in a study of shared clonotypes between healthy human individuals. The table came from immunoSEQ multiplex PCR; TCRdb's copy has only in-frame clones and leaves some out. The sample holds some 490,000 clones, 81% seen once. The sequencing sample was made of PBMCs. The source is a woman between 35 and 50 years old in good health. Some clones in this sample may be carry-over from other donors' samples. CDR3s include the opening cysteine and the closing phenylalanine or tryptophan. The D gene is left open where the match is weak. Clone sizes are given selectively: once, few, many, or a class where the clone is expanded.

size	V	length	J	D	CDR3	DNA
NA	TRBV7-3	17	TRBJ1-2	TRBD1	CASSLNGHEDRGGGYTF	TGTGCCAGCAGCTTAAATGGCCACGAGGACAGGGGAGGCGGCTACACCTTC
NA	TRBV30	11	TRBJ2-5	NA	CAWSVRVEQYF	TGTGCCTGGAGTGTACGAGTTGAGCAGTACTTC
once	TRBV6-1	15	TRBJ2-7	TRBD1	CASRPVGTGVYEQYF	TGTGCCAGCAGACCCGTCGGGACAGGGGTCTACGAGCAGTACTTC
NA	TRBV25-1	13	TRBJ2-3	NA	CASSDHTTDTQYF	TGTGCCAGCAGTGATCACACAACAGATACGCAGTATTTT
NA	TRBV25-1	14	TRBJ1-4	TRBD1	CASNRQGGGEKLFF	TGTGCCAGCAATAGACAGGGAGGAGGCGAAAAACTGTTTTTT
NA	TRBV7-2	16	TRBJ2-3	TRBD2	CASSLGLAGGKDTQYF	TGTGCCAGCAGCTTAGGGCTAGCGGGAGGGAAAGATACGCAGTATTTT
few	TRBV19	14	TRBJ1-5	NA	CASSPLGMNQPQHF	TGTGCCAGTAGTCCTCTTGGGATGAATCAGCCCCAGCATTTT
NA	TRBV30	13	TRBJ1-2	NA	CAWSWAGIRGYTF	TGTGCCTGGAGCTGGGCGGGGATTCGAGGCTACACCTTC
NA	TRBV6-1	13	TRBJ1-1	NA	CASSPTGYTEAFF	TGTGCCAGCAGTCCAACAGGCTACACTGAAGCTTTCTTT
many	TRBV13	13	TRBJ1-2	NA	CASSLADIDGYTF	TGTGCCAGCAGCTTAGCAGATATAGATGGCTACACCTTC
NA	TRBV4-1	16	TRBJ2-7	NA	CASSQEIPTVPYKQYF	TGCGCCAGCAGCCAAGAGATCCCTACAGTCCCCTACAAGCAGTACTTC
NA	TRBV6-6	13	TRBJ2-7	NA	CASSYAKNMEQYF	TGTGCCAGCAGTTACGCGAAGAACATGGAGCAGTACTTC
NA	TRBV28	14	TRBJ1-1	NA	CASNSRTLNTEAFF	TGTGCCAGCAATAGTAGAACACTGAACACTGAAGCTTTCTTT
NA	TRBV11-2	13	TRBJ2-2	NA	CASSSTLTGELFF	TGTGCCAGCAGCTCGACTCTTACCGGGGAGCTGTTTTTT
NA	TRBV25-1	15	TRBJ1-1	NA	CASSETHFGRTEAFF	TGTGCCAGCAGTGAAACACACTTCGGGAGAACTGAAGCTTTCTTT
NA	TRBV5-4	13	TRBJ1-2	NA	CASRGEENYGYTF	TGTGCCAGCAGAGGGGAGGAGAACTATGGCTACACCTTC
NA	TRBV19	14	TRBJ1-5	NA	CASSIGGRERPQHF	TGTGCCAGTAGTATAGGGGGCAGGGAAAGGCCCCAGCATTTT
NA	TRBV27	14	TRBJ1-2	NA	CASSLRASLGGYTF	TGTGCCAGCAGTTTGCGGGCCTCCCTGGGGGGCTACACCTTC
NA	TRBV29-1	13	TRBJ1-2	NA	CSVESGANYGYTF	TGCAGCGTTGAATCGGGCGCCAACTATGGCTACACCTTC
NA	TRBV30	14	TRBJ1-5	NA	CAWSVGGGYQPQHF	TGTGCCTGGAGTGTAGGTGGGGGCTATCAGCCCCAGCATTTT
NA	TRBV4-1	15	TRBJ1-6	TRBD1	CASSQDQGVDSPLHF	TGCGCCAGCAGCCAAGATCAGGGGGTCGATTCACCCCTCCACTTT
NA	TRBV4-1	14	TRBJ1-1	NA	CASSQRRANTEAFF	TGCGCCAGCAGCCAACGCAGGGCGAACACTGAAGCTTTCTTT
NA	TRBV28	16	TRBJ2-7	TRBD1	CASSFEAGGFSYEQYF	TGTGCCAGCAGTTTCGAGGCAGGGGGCTTCTCCTACGAGCAGTACTTC
NA	TRBV6-5	14	TRBJ2-7	NA	CASSYLPPLYEQYF	TGTGCCAGCAGTTACCTTCCACCCCTCTACGAGCAGTACTTC
once	TRBV27	18	TRBJ2-3	TRBD2	CASRGLAAIIPSTDTQYF	TGTGCCAGCAGGGGACTAGCGGCCATAATCCCTAGCACAGATACGCAGTATTTT
NA	TRBV27	15	TRBJ2-2	TRBD2	CASSLGGSWAGELFF	TGTGCCAGCAGTTTGGGCGGGAGTTGGGCCGGGGAGCTGTTTTTT
NA	TRBV6-5	14	TRBJ1-1	NA	CASSYSRLNTEAFF	TGTGCCAGCAGTTACTCGAGACTGAACACTGAAGCTTTCTTT
NA	TRBV6-4	15	TRBJ2-2	NA	CASSDPRESTGELFF	TGTGCCAGCAGTGACCCGAGGGAGAGCACCGGGGAGCTGTTTTTT
once	TRBV7-3	15	TRBJ2-5	NA	CASSSSGAPQETQYF	TGTGCCAGCAGCTCCTCCGGTGCACCCCAAGAGACCCAGTACTTC
once	TRBV6-4	14	TRBJ2-1	NA	CARKESVTYNEQFF	TGTGCCAGGAAGGAATCTGTCACCTACAATGAGCAGTTCTTC